These 18 T cell receptor beta chains share one sample of origin, sequenced in a study of CD8 T cells in Susac syndrome. Roughly 0.45 to 1 ug RNA was reverse transcribed with random hexamers. TCRdb independently ran MiXCR on the immunoSEQ multiplex PCR reads; one entry per CDR3 protein. Of about 210,000 distinct CDR3 sequences listed, around 95% are singletons. Material for sequencing was CD4+ T cells from PBMCs. The source is a human donor with multiple sclerosis.

The chain combines TRBV11-2 with TRBJ2-3; D perhaps matches TRBD1 (6 bases). Trimming removed 7 bases from V and 3 bases from J, with 14 bases in between. The CDR3 runs 14 residues. Looked up from germline, CDR1 is SGHAT and CDR2 is FQNNGV. CDR3 coding DNA: TGTGCCAGCACCAGGGGATCAAGGACAGATACGCAGTATTTT. Amino acids: CASTRGSRTDTQYF. Drawing the rest from reference TRBV11-2 and TRBJ2-3, the complete variable domain is EAGVAQSPRYKIIEKRQSVAFWCNPISGHATLYWYQQILGQGPKLLIQFQNNGVVDDSQLPKDRFSAERLKGVDSTLKIQPAKLEDSAVYLCASTRGSRTDTQYFGPGTRLTVL.

The V gene is TRBV9, the J gene TRBJ2-1; 7 bases map to TRBD2. The germline V gene encodes CDR1 SGDLS and CDR2 YYNGEE. This CDR3 comprises 16 residues. V shed 3 bases and J 8 bases; nucleotides not matched to a gene: 14. CDR3 loop: CASSAIRPGGGDEQFF. CDR3 coding DNA: TGTGCCAGCAGCGCTATTCGCCCGGGCGGGGGTGATGAGCAGTTCTTC.

The chain recombines TRBV15 with TRBJ2-5, with a possible D match to TRBD1 (5 bases). V lost 1 base and J lost 3, with 12 bases in between. Germline V gene data show CDR1 as LNHNV and CDR2 as YYDKDF (reference sequence). This CDR3 contains 15 residues. CDR3 amino acids: CATSRGYGREETQYF. The CDR3, as DNA: TGTGCCACCAGCAGAGGTTACGGCAGGGAAGAGACCCAGTACTTC.

The J gene is TRBJ2-7, the V gene TRBV6-2 or TRBV6-3; 12 bases are shared with TRBD2. The germline CDR1 and CDR2 sequences are MNHEY and SVGEGT. Unmatched junction bases numbered 6, after V lost 6 bases and J lost 6 bases. CDR3 length: 14 residues. The DNA of the CDR3 is TGTGCCAGCAGCCGACTAGCGGGAGAGGGCGAGCAGTACTTC. Translation: CASSRLAGEGEQYF.

V gene TRBV2 combines with J gene TRBJ1-4; 7 bases align to TRBD1. The trim removed 6 bases at V and 0 bases at J, leaving 4 bases unmatched. CDR3 length: 15 residues. From germline, CDR1 is SNHLY and CDR2 FYNNEI. The CDR3 DNA sequence: TGTGCCAGCAGCATGGGACAGTCAACTAATGAAAAACTGTTTTTT. Translating it yields CASSMGQSTNEKLFF.

The genes are TRBV2 and TRBJ2-7; no definite D call. The CDR3 extends over 14 amino acids. V lost 3 bases and J lost 2, with 11 bases in between. CDR1 and CDR2 from the germline V gene are SNHLY and FYNNEI. CDR3 nucleotide sequence: TGTGCCAGCAGTGATGGCAGGTACACCTACGAGCAGTACTTC. Protein product: CASSDGRYTYEQYF.

The chain is built from TRBV20-1 and TRBJ2-4; a weak D match, TRBD2 (6 bases). The CDR3 extends over 14 amino acids. CDR1 and CDR2 from the germline V gene are DFQATT and SNEGSKA (reference sequence). The ends were cut back, 3 bases at V and 2 bases at J, with 11 bases in the middle. CDR3 protein: CSARDGRTKNIQYF. The CDR3 region has the DNA TGCAGTGCTAGGGACGGGAGAACCAAAAACATTCAGTACTTC.

The rearrangement uses TRBV20-1 and TRBJ2-4; D remains ambiguous. Germline CDR1 DFQATT, CDR2 SNEGSKA (reference sequence). The CDR3 runs 15 residues. V gave up 5 bases and J gave up 0 bases, with 14 bases separating them. CDR3 DNA: TGCAGTGCTCAGGTCATCGAACTAGCCAAAAACATTCAGTACTTC. Protein sequence: CSAQVIELAKNIQYF.

The chain employs TRBV7-2 and TRBJ2-3; D not resolved. The CDR3 totals 16 residues. CDR1 SGHTA and CDR2 FQGNSA come from the germline V gene. The V gene lost 5 bases and the J gene lost 4 bases, with 19 bases spanning the gap. DNA of the CDR3: TGTGCCAGCAGCCCCAGACTGGGTTCATTGCCAGATACGCAGTATTTT. Translating gives CASSPRLGSLPDTQYF.

The V gene is TRBV20-1, the J gene TRBJ2-1; D may be TRBD2 (6 bases). Germline-derived CDR1 and CDR2 are DFQATT and SNEGSKA (reference sequence). CDR3 length: 13 amino acids. The V gene lost 7 bases and the J gene lost 0 bases, with 10 bases spanning the gap. CDR3: CSVRTNSYNEQFF. The CDR3 bases are TGCAGTGTTCGGACTAACTCCTACAATGAGCAGTTCTTC.

The chain recombines TRBV7-8 with TRBJ1-5; maybe TRBD1 (6 bases). The CDR3 length is 15 residues. Trimming cost V 8 bases and J 1 base, with 15 bases left between them. CDR1 and CDR2 from the germline V gene are SGHVS and FQNEAQ. CDR3 nucleotides: TGTGCCAGCTCTCCGGGACAAAGCAGCAATCAGCCCCAGCATTTT. It yields the protein CASSPGQSSNQPQHF.

The chain has TRBV7-9 and TRBJ2-1; D call uncertain. Per germline, CDR1 SEHNR and CDR2 FQNEAQ (reference sequence). The CDR3 spans 13 residues. V gave up 4 bases and J gave up 7 bases, with 11 bases separating them. The CDR3 protein is CASSSNLGNEQFF. In DNA, the CDR3 is TGTGCCAGCAGCTCAAATCTGGGGAATGAGCAGTTCTTC.

The chain has TRBV5-6 and TRBJ2-7; TRBD1 agrees at 9 bases. The CDR3 spans 16 residues. The V gene's germline CDR1 is SGHDT and CDR2 YYEEEE. Trimming at V came to 5 bases and at J to 5 bases, leaving 14 bases not matched to a gene. The CDR3 protein is CASRLNSGTGTNEQYF. The CDR3 DNA reads as TGTGCCAGCAGGCTAAACTCCGGGACAGGGACAAACGAGCAGTACTTC. Filled out from reference TRBV5-6 and TRBJ2-7, the complete variable domain reads DAGVTQSPTHLIKTRGQQVTLRCSPKSGHDTVSWYQQALGQGPQFIFQYYEEEERQRGNFPDRFSGHQFPNYSSELNVNALLLGDSALYLCASRLNSGTGTNEQYFGPGTRLTVT.

The chain joins TRBV12-3 or TRBV12-4 to TRBJ1-6; the D is unclear. The CDR3 sequence is 12 residues long. Trimming pared 7 bases from V and 7 bases from J, leaving 8 bases between. In DNA form, the CDR3 reads TGTGCCAGCAAAGCGGGGAATTCACCCCTCCACTTT. The encoded protein is CASKAGNSPLHF.

The chain employs TRBV20-1 and TRBJ2-7; D possibly corresponds to TRBD2 (6 bases). The CDR3 totals 14 residues. The germline V gene encodes CDR1 DFQATT and CDR2 SNEGSKA (reference sequence). V was trimmed by 3 bases and J by 0 bases, leaving 12 bases between them. The chain's CDR3 is CSASVWDSSYEQYF. CDR3 nucleotide sequence: TGCAGTGCTAGTGTTTGGGACTCCTCCTACGAGCAGTACTTC.

This chain joins TRBV9 and TRBJ1-1; D not resolved. CDR3 length: 13 amino acids. CDR1 and CDR2 from the germline V gene are SGDLS and YYNGEE. The V end lost 0 bases, the J end lost 4 bases, and 7 bases lay between the germline ends. CDR3 sequence: CASSVELVTEAFF. In DNA, the CDR3 is TGTGCCAGCAGCGTAGAGTTGGTCACTGAAGCTTTCTTT.

This clonotype was detected only once. The chain employs TRBV29-1 and TRBJ1-2; D uncertain. The CDR3 length is 13 residues. Germline CDR1 and CDR2: SQVTM and ANQGSEA. Trimming took 1 base from V and 0 from J, leaving 6 bases between them. CDR3 DNA: TGCAGCGTTGAAGTACACTCTAACTATGGCTACACCTTC. Amino acid sequence: CSVEVHSNYGYTF.

This chain connects TRBV9 to TRBJ2-5; maybe TRBD2 (5 bases). CDR3 length: 14 residues. Trimming left V 1 base short and J 4 bases short, with 11 bases between. CDR1 is SGDLS, CDR2 YYNGEE, per germline. The CDR3 sequence: CASSVSMRVETQYF. The CDR3 DNA reads TGTGCCAGCAGCGTATCAATGCGGGTAGAGACCCAGTACTTC.